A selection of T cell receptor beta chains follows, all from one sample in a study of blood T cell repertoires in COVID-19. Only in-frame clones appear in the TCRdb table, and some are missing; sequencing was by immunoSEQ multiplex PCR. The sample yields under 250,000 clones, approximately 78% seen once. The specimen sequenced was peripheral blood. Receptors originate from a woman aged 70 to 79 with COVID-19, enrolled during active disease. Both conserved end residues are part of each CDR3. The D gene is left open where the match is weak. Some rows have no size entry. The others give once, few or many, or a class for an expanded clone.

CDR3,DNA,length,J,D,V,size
CAISESIGGYTF,TGTGCCATCAGTGAGTCGATCGGGGGCTACACCTTC,12,TRBJ1-2,NA,TRBV10-3,NA
CASTNVGTSRLSELFF,TGTGCCAGCACAAATGTCGGGACTAGTCGATTGTCGGAGCTGTTTTTT,16,TRBJ2-2,TRBD2,TRBV27,NA
CASSPGLGQNEKLFF,TGTGCCAGCAGCCCTGGCCTTGGACAGAATGAAAAACTGTTTTTT,15,TRBJ1-4,NA,TRBV7-9,NA
CASRTGARGYTF,TGTGCCAGCAGGACAGGGGCGCGTGGCTACACCTTC,12,TRBJ1-2,TRBD1,TRBV28,NA
CASSLNAGGRYNEQFF,TGTGCCAGCAGCTTAAACGCGGGAGGGCGGTACAATGAGCAGTTCTTC,16,TRBJ2-1,TRBD2,TRBV11-3,NA
CSVAQTGFSGNTIYF,TGCAGCGTCGCTCAGACTGGATTCTCTGGAAACACCATATATTTT,15,TRBJ1-3,NA,TRBV29-1,few
CASSRTGVYGYTF,TGTGCCAGCAGCCGGACAGGGGTCTATGGCTACACCTTC,13,TRBJ1-2,TRBD1,TRBV5-4,NA
CASSQTTGTSGNTIYF,TGCGCCAGCAGCCAAACCACAGGGACCTCTGGAAACACCATATATTTT,16,TRBJ1-3,NA,TRBV4-3,few
CASSIHTSYEQYF,TGCGCCAGCAGCATCCACACCTCCTACGAGCAGTACTTC,13,TRBJ2-7,NA,TRBV5-1,NA
CASSQDEFLGEQFF,TGCGCCAGCAGCCAAGATGAGTTCCTCGGGGAGCAGTTCTTC,14,TRBJ2-1,NA,TRBV4-1,NA
CASSQHQGASYNEQFF,TGTGCCAGCAGCCAACACCAGGGGGCTTCCTACAATGAGCAGTTCTTC,16,TRBJ2-1,TRBD1,TRBV6-6,NA
CASSWDTFSGNTIYF,TGTGCCAGCAGCTGGGACACCTTCTCTGGAAACACCATATATTTT,15,TRBJ1-3,NA,TRBV11-2,NA
CASIGTPHSGNTIYF,TGTGCCAGCATCGGGACACCCCACTCTGGAAACACCATATATTTT,15,TRBJ1-3,NA,TRBV28,few
CASSQAPSPSYNEQFF,TGTGCCAGCAGCCAAGCTCCTAGTCCCTCCTACAATGAGCAGTTCTTC,16,TRBJ2-1,NA,TRBV3-1/TRBV3-2,NA
CASSPPGDRVTGELFF,TGTGCCAGCAGCCCGCCCGGGGACAGGGTCACCGGGGAGCTGTTTTTT,16,TRBJ2-2,TRBD1,TRBV7-9,NA
CASPAGGGEQYF,TGTGCCAGCCCCGCGGGGGGGGGCGAGCAGTACTTC,12,TRBJ2-7,TRBD2,TRBV7-9,NA
CAWSASFAGNQPQHF,TGTGCCTGGAGTGCCTCTTTTGCAGGGAATCAGCCCCAGCATTTT,15,TRBJ1-5,NA,TRBV30,NA
CASRSGNQPQHF,TGTGCCAGCAGGTCAGGGAATCAGCCCCAGCATTTT,12,TRBJ1-5,NA,TRBV28,NA
CSVPLDRADGYTF,TGCAGCGTCCCCCTGGACAGGGCGGATGGCTACACCTTC,13,TRBJ1-2,TRBD1,TRBV29-1,NA
CASSAGGRQETQYF,TGTGCCAGCAGCGCCGGAGGTCGTCAAGAGACCCAGTACTTC,14,TRBJ2-5,NA,TRBV9,NA
CASSIGATGAKNIQYF,TGTGCCAGTAGTATAGGTGCGACAGGGGCCAAAAACATTCAGTACTTC,16,TRBJ2-4,TRBD1,TRBV19,NA
CASSGTGGQETQYF,TGCGCCAGCAGTGGGACAGGGGGCCAAGAGACCCAGTACTTC,14,TRBJ2-5,TRBD1,TRBV5-1,NA
CASGLGSGGGNTEAFF,TGTGCTAGTGGTTTGGGCTCGGGAGGGGGGAACACTGAAGCTTTCTTT,16,TRBJ1-1,NA,TRBV12-5,NA
CASSSQVNTEAFF,TGCGCCAGCAGCTCTCAGGTGAACACTGAAGCTTTCTTT,13,TRBJ1-1,NA,TRBV5-1,NA
CASSLTSSGGQPQHF,TGTGCCAGCAGTTTAACCTCATCGGGGGGACAGCCCCAGCATTTT,15,TRBJ1-5,NA,TRBV28,NA
CASSLAGNSGNTIYF,TGTGCCAGCAGCTTGGCAGGGAACTCTGGAAACACCATATATTTT,15,TRBJ1-3,NA,TRBV5-5,NA
CASSITGTLNTEAFF,TGTGCCAGCAGCATAACCGGGACACTGAACACTGAAGCTTTCTTT,15,TRBJ1-1,NA,TRBV13,NA
CASSPRTVPGNTEAFF,TGTGCCAGCAGCCCCCGGACAGTCCCCGGGAACACTGAAGCTTTCTTT,16,TRBJ1-1,NA,TRBV7-2,few
CASTSTAYGYTF,TGTGCCAGCACTTCTACAGCCTATGGCTACACCTTC,12,TRBJ1-2,NA,TRBV6-6,NA
CASSLRTEAAGELFF,TGTGCCAGCAGTCTACGGACAGAAGCCGCCGGGGAGCTGTTTTTT,15,TRBJ2-2,NA,TRBV27,NA
CASSHESQTGVLDGYTF,TGTGCCAGCAGCCACGAAAGCCAAACAGGGGTCCTCGATGGCTACACCTTC,17,TRBJ1-2,TRBD1,TRBV3-1/TRBV3-2,NA
CATSRDPGVAGADTQYF,TGTGCCACCAGCAGAGATCCCGGGGTAGCGGGAGCTGATACGCAGTATTTT,17,TRBJ2-3,TRBD2,TRBV15,NA
CAWSASGTDNSPLHF,TGTGCCTGGAGTGCCTCCGGGACTGATAATTCACCCCTCCACTTT,15,TRBJ1-6,NA,TRBV30,NA
CASSSEGNQPQHF,TGTGCCAGCAGTTCAGAGGGCAATCAGCCCCAGCATTTT,13,TRBJ1-5,NA,TRBV2,NA
CASSAGTSGETQYF,TGTGCCAGCTCGGCCGGGACTAGTGGGGAGACCCAGTACTTC,14,TRBJ2-5,TRBD2,TRBV18,NA
CASGLGQGPADTQYF,TGTGCTAGTGGTCTCGGACAGGGGCCCGCAGATACGCAGTATTTT,15,TRBJ2-3,TRBD1,TRBV12-5,NA
CASSLEQGTMNTEAFF,TGCGCCAGCAGCTTGGAGCAGGGGACTATGAACACTGAAGCTTTCTTT,16,TRBJ1-1,NA,TRBV5-1,NA
CASSFQRGFGANVLTF,TGTGCCAGCAGCTTTCAAAGGGGGTTCGGGGCCAACGTCCTGACTTTC,16,TRBJ2-6,NA,TRBV5-6,NA
CASSAPGVSGNTIYF,TGTGCCAGCAGTGCGCCAGGGGTCTCTGGAAACACCATATATTTT,15,TRBJ1-3,NA,TRBV28,NA
CASSVTGNLGQPQHF,TGTGCCAGCAGCGTGACAGGGAACTTGGGTCAGCCCCAGCATTTT,15,TRBJ1-5,TRBD1,TRBV9,NA
CASSETEIAANIQYF,TGTGCCAGCAGTGAAACGGAGATAGCAGCAAACATTCAGTACTTC,15,TRBJ2-4,NA,TRBV2,once
CASSTIQGWNYEQYF,TGTGCCAGTAGTACCATACAGGGCTGGAACTACGAGCAGTACTTC,15,TRBJ2-7,NA,TRBV19,NA
CASSPTSVYEQYF,TGTGCCAGCAGTCCTACTAGCGTCTACGAGCAGTACTTC,13,TRBJ2-7,TRBD2,TRBV11-2,NA
CASSLDSSYGYTF,TGTGCCAGCAGCTTGGACAGTTCCTATGGCTACACCTTC,13,TRBJ1-2,NA,TRBV5-6,NA
CASSLGSNSNQPQHF,TGTGCCAGCAGCTTGGGGAGCAATAGCAATCAGCCCCAGCATTTT,15,TRBJ1-5,NA,TRBV7-9,NA
CAWSGPRETQYF,TGTGCCTGGAGTGGACCTAGGGAGACCCAGTACTTC,12,TRBJ2-5,NA,TRBV30,NA
CASSSPASGSTYNEQFF,TGTGCCAGCAGTTCCCCAGCTAGCGGGAGCACCTACAATGAGCAGTTCTTC,17,TRBJ2-1,TRBD2,TRBV27,NA
CASSQHTDTQYF,TGCGCCAGCAGCCAACACACAGATACGCAGTATTTT,12,TRBJ2-3,NA,TRBV4-3,NA
CASTGTAAIKGYTF,TGTGCCAGCACCGGGACAGCCGCTATCAAGGGCTACACCTTC,14,TRBJ1-2,TRBD1,TRBV2,NA
CASSLEDKQQNYGYTF,TGTGCCAGCAGCTTAGAAGATAAACAACAGAACTATGGCTACACCTTC,16,TRBJ1-2,NA,TRBV7-2,NA
CASSVSGRVTDTQYF,TGTGCCAGCAGCGTTAGCGGGAGGGTCACAGATACGCAGTATTTT,15,TRBJ2-3,TRBD2,TRBV7-2,NA
CASSWAGDNEQFF,TGTGCCAGCAGTTGGGCAGGGGACAATGAGCAGTTCTTC,13,TRBJ2-1,NA,TRBV12-3/TRBV12-4,NA
CASTRQGEAFF,TGTGCCAGCACCCGACAGGGAGAAGCTTTCTTT,11,TRBJ1-1,TRBD1,TRBV3-1/TRBV3-2,NA
CASTLEMNTEAFF,TGTGCCAGCACTCTAGAGATGAACACTGAAGCTTTCTTT,13,TRBJ1-1,NA,TRBV6-5,NA
CASSPGQGQQYF,TGTGCCAGCAGCCCGGGACAGGGGCAGCAGTACTTC,12,TRBJ2-7,TRBD1,TRBV7-6,many